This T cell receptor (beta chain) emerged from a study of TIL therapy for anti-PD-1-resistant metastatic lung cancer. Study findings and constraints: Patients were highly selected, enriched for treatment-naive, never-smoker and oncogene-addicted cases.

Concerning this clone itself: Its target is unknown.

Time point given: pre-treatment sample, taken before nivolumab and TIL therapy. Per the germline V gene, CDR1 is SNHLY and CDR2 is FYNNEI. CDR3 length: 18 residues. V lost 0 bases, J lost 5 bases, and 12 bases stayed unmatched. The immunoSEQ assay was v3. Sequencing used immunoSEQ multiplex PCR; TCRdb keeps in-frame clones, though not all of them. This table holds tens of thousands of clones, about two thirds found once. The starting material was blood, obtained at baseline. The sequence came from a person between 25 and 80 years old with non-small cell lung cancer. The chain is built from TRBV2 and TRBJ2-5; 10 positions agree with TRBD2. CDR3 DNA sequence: TGTGCCAGCAGTGAAGCGTGGCAGCGGGGGGGCGTCGGCGAGACCCAGTACTTC. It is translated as CASSEAWQRGGVGETQYF.